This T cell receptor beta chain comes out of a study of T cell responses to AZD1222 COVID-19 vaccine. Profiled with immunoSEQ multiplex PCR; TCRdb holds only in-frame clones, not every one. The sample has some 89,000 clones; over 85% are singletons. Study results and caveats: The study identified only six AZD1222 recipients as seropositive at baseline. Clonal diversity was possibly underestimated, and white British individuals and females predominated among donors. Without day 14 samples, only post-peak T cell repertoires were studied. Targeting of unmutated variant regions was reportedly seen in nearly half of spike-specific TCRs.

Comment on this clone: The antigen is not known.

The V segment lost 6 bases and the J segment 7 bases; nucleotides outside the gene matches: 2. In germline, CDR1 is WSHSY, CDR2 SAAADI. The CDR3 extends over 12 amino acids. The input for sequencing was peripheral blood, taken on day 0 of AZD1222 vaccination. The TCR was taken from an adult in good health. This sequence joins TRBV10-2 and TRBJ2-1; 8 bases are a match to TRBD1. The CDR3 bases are TGCGCCAGCAGCGACAGGGGTAATGAGCAGTTCTTC. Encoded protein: CASSDRGNEQFF.